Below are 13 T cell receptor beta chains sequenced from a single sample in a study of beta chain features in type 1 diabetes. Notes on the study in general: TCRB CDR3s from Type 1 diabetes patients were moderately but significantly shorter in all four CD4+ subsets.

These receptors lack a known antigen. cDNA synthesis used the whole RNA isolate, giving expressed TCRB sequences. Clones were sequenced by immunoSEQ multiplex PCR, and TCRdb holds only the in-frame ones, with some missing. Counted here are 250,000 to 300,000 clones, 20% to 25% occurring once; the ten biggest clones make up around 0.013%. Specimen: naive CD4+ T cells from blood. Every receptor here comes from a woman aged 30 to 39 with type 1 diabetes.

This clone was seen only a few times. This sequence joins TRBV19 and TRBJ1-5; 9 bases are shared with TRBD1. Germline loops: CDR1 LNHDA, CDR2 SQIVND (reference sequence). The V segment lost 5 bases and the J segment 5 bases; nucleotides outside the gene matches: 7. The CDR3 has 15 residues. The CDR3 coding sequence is TGTGCCAGTAGTTTAACAGGGGGCGCGGATCAGCCCCAGCATTTT. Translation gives CASSLTGGADQPQHF.

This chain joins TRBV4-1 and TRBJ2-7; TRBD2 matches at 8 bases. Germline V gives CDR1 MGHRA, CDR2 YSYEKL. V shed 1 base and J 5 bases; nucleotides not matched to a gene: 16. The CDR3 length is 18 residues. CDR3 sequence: CASSQVGRPKREIHEQYF. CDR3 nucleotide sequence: TGCGCCAGCAGCCAAGTTGGGCGCCCGAAGCGGGAGATCCACGAGCAGTACTTC.

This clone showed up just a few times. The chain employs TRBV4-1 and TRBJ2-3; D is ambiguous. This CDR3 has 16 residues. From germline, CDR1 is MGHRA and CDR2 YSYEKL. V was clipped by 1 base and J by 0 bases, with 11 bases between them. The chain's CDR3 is CASSQGGTSSTDTQYF. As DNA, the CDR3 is TGCGCCAGCAGCCAAGGTGGCACCTCTAGCACAGATACGCAGTATTTT.

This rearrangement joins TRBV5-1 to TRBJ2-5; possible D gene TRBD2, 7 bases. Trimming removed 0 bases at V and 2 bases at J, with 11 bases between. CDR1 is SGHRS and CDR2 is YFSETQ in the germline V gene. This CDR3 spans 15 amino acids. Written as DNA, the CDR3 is TGCGCCAGCAGCTTGGGCAGGGGAGGGCAAGAGACCCAGTACTTC. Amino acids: CASSLGRGGQETQYF. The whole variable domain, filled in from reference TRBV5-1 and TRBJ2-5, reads KAGVTQTPRYLIKTRGQQVTLSCSPISGHRSVSWYQQTPGQGLQFLFEYFSETQRNKGNFPGRFSGRQFSNSRSEMNVSTLELGDSALYLCASSLGRGGQETQYFGPGTRLLVL.

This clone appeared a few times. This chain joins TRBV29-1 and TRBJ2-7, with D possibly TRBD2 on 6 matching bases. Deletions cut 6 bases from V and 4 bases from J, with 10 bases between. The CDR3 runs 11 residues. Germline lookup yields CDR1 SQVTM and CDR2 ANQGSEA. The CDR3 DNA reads TGCAGCGTGGGGACTTATTACGAGCAGTACTTC. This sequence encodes CSVGTYYEQYF.

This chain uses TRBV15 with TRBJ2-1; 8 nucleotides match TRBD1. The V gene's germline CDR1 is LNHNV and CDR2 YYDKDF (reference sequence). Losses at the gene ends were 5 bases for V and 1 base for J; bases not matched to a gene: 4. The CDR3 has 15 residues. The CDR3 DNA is TGTGCCACCAGCGGACAGGGTGGATCCTACAATGAGCAGTTCTTC. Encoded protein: CATSGQGGSYNEQFF.

The CDR3 sequence is CASSSDSRNEKLFF. CDR3 coding DNA: TGTGCCAGCTCATCGGACAGCCGTAATGAAAAACTGTTTTTT. The V gene is TRBV18, the J gene TRBJ1-4; D may be TRBD1 (6 bases). Germline-derived CDR1 and CDR2 are KGHSH and LQKENI. Trimming took off 5 bases at V and 4 bases at J, with 11 bases between the two ends. This CDR3 is built from 14 residues.

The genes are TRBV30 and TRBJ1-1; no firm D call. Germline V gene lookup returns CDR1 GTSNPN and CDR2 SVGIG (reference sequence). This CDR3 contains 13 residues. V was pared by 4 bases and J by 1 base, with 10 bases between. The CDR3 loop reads CAWKRQSNTEAFF. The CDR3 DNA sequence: TGTGCCTGGAAGCGGCAATCGAACACTGAAGCTTTCTTT.

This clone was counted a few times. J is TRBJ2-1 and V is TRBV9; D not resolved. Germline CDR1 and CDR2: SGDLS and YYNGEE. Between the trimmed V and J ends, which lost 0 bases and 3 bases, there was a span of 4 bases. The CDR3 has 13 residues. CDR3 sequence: CASSVVSYNEQFF. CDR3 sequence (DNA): TGTGCCAGCAGCGTAGTCAGCTACAATGAGCAGTTCTTC.

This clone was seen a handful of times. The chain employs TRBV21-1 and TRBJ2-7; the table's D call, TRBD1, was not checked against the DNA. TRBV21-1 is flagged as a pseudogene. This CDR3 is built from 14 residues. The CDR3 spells CASSNRQYTYEQYF. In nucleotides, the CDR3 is TGTGCCAGCAGCAATCGACAGTACACCTACGAGCAGTACTTC.

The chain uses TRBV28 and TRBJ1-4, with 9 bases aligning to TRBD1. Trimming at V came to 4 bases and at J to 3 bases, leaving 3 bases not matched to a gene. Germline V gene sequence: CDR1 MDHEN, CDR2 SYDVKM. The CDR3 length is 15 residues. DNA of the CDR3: TGTGCCAGCAGTTCGACAGGGGGTGCTAATGAAAAACTGTTTTTT. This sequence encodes CASSSTGGANEKLFF.

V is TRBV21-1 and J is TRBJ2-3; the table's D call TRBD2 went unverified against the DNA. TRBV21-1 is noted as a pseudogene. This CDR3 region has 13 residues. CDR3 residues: CASSPTGWDTQYF. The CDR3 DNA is TGTGCCAGCAGTCCCACCGGGTGGGATACGCAGTATTTT.

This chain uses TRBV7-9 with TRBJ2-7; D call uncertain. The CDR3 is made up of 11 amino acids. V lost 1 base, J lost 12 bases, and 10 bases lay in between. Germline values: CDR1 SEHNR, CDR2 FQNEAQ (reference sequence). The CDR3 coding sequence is TGTGCCAGCAGCTTAGGGGCTGACCGGTACTTC. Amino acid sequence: CASSLGADRYF.